This entry describes one TCR beta chain. Its antigen is unknown. Unique molecular identifiers featured in how the TCRbeta library was prepared. TCRdb used MiXCR to reprocess the PCR reads, holding one entry per CDR3 protein. The table records approximately 520,000 distinct CDR3 sequences, about an eighth of them present only once. This entry comes from a study of T-cell reconstitution after alpha-beta-depleted transplantation in children. Study findings and constraints: Reportedly, only several hundred clones from non-depleted graft cells drove alpha-beta T-cell counts at about two months. Newly produced T cells mostly accounted for T-cell counts and diversity one year post-transplant.

This CDR3 spans 16 amino acids. The V and J ends lost 3 bases and 2 bases respectively, with 16 bases between them. Germline-derived CDR1 and CDR2 are SGHVS and FQNEAQ. The genes are TRBV7-8 and TRBJ1-2, with a tentative D call TRBD1 (6 bases). This clonotype originated in a female patient younger than 10 who had a stem cell transplant for aplastic anemia, so the T cells may come from the graft donor. This specimen consisted of PBMCs, mostly from graft donor cells, obtained 180 days after TCRalphabeta/CD19-depleted stem cell transplant. CDR3 nucleotide sequence: TGTGCCAGCAGCTTGAGGGGGGAGATTTCGAACTATGGCTACACCTTC. This encodes CASSLRGEISNYGYTF.